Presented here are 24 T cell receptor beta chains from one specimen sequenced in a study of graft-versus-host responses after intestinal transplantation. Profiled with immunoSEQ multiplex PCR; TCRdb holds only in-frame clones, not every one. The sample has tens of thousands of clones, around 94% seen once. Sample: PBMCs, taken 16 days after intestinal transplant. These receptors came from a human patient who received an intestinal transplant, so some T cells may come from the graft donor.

CDR3 amino acids: CASSPPGTYEQYF. The CDR3 coding sequence is TGTGCCAGCAGCCCCCCCGGGACCTACGAGCAGTACTTC. The rearrangement joins TRBV7-8 to TRBJ2-7; D is perhaps TRBD2 (5 bases). CDR1 SGHVS and CDR2 FQNEAQ come from the germline V gene. The length of the CDR3 is 13 residues. V gave up 5 bases and J gave up 2 bases, with 10 bases separating them.

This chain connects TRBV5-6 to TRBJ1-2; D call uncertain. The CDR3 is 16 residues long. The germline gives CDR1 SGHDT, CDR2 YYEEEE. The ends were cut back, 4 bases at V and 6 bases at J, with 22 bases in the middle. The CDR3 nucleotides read TGTGCCAGCAGCCCGATCGGACTAGCACGAACAAATGGCTACACCTTC. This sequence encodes CASSPIGLARTNGYTF.

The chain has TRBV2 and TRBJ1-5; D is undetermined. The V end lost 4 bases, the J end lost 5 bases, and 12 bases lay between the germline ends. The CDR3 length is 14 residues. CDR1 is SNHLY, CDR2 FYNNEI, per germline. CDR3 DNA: TGTGCCAGCAGTGCGTGGCCGGGAGATCAGCCCCAGCATTTT. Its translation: CASSAWPGDQPQHF.

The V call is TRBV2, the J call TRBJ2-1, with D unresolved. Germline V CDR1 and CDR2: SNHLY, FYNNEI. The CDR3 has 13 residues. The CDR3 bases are TGTGGAATTCGGACGCCATACTACAATGAGCAGTTCTTC. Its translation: CGIRTPYYNEQFF. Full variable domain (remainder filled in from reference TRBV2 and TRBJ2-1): EPEVTQTPSHQVTQMGQEVILRCVPISNHLYFYWYRQILGQKVEFLVSFYNNEISEKSEIFDDQFSVERPDGSNFTLKIRSTKLEDSAMYFCGIRTPYYNEQFFGPGTRLTVL.

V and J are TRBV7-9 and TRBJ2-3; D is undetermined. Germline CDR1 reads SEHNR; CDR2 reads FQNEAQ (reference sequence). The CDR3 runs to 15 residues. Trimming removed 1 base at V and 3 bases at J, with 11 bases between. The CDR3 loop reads CASSLDRWDTDTQYF. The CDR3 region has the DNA TGTGCCAGCAGCTTAGATCGCTGGGATACAGATACGCAGTATTTT.

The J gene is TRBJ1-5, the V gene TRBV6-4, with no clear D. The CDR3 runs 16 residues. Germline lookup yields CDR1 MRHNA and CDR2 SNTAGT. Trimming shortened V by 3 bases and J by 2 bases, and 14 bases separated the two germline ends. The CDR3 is CASSDPTVLGNQPQHF. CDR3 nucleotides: TGTGCCAGCAGTGATCCCACGGTACTGGGCAATCAGCCCCAGCATTTT.

DNA for the CDR3: TGTGCCAGCTCCCGGGGCGGCCCACCCGATACGCAGTATTTT. It codes for CASSRGGPPDTQYF. The genes are TRBV18 and TRBJ2-3; D could derive from TRBD1 or TRBD2 (5 bases each). The CDR3 loop spans 14 amino acids. Between the trimmed V and J ends, which lost 6 bases and 6 bases, there was a span of 16 bases. Germline lookup yields CDR1 KGHSH and CDR2 LQKENI.

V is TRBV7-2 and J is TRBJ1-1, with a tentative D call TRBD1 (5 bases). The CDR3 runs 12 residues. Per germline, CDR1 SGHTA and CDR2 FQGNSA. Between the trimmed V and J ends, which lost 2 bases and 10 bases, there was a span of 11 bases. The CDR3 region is CASSLQTVRAFF. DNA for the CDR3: TGTGCCAGCAGCTTACAGACAGTTAGAGCTTTCTTT.

This chain's CDR3 is CASSESPGQGAIQYF. The CDR3 DNA sequence: TGTGCCAGCAGTGAATCGCCGGGACAGGGGGCCATTCAGTACTTC. The chain links TRBV6-1 to TRBJ2-4; TRBD1 matches 12 bases. V was pared by 2 bases and J by 9 bases, with 5 bases of the junction left unmatched. The germline V gene has CDR1 MNHNS and CDR2 SASEGT. This CDR3 contains 15 residues.

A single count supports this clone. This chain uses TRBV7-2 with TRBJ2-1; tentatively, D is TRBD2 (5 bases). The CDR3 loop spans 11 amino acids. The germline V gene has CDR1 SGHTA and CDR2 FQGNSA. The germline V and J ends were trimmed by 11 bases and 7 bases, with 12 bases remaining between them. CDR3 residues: CARGTGNEQFF. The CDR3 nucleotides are TGTGCCCGGGGAACGGGGAATGAGCAGTTCTTC. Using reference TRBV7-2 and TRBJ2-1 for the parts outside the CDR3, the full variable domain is GAGVSQSPSNKVTEKGKDVELRCDPISGHTALYWYRQSLGQGLEFLIYFQGNSAPDKSGLPSDRFSAERTGGSVSTLTIQRTQQEDSAVYLCARGTGNEQFFGPGTRLTVL.

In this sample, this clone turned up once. The CDR3 bases are TGTGCCAGCAGCCCTCAAGGGCAGCTCCCGTCCCAGCATTTT. It is translated as CASSPQGQLPSQHF. The chain combines TRBV6-5 with TRBJ1-5; D unclear. The ends were cut back, 6 bases at V and 11 bases at J, with 20 bases in the middle. This CDR3 contains 14 residues. The germline V gene has CDR1 MNHEY and CDR2 SVGAGI.

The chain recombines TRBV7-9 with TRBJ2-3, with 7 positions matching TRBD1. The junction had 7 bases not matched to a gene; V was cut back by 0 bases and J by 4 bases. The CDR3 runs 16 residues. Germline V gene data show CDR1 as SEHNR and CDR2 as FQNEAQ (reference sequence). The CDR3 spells CASSLAETGLADTQYF. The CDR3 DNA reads TGTGCCAGCAGCTTAGCGGAGACAGGGTTGGCAGATACGCAGTATTTT.

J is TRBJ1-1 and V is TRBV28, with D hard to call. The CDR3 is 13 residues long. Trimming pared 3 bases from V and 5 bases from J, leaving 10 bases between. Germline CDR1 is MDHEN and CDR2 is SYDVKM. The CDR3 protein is CASSFFGPTEAFF. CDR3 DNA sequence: TGTGCCAGCAGTTTTTTTGGTCCTACTGAAGCTTTCTTT.

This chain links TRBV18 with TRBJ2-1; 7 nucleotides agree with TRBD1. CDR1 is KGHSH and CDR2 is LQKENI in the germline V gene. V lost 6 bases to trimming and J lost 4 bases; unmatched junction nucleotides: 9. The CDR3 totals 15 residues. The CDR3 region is CASSPTGTGYNEQFF. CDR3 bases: TGTGCCAGCTCGCCGACAGGGACCGGATACAATGAGCAGTTCTTC. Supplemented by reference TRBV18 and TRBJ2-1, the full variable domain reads NAGVMQNPRHLVRRRGQEARLRCSPMKGHSHVYWYRQLPEEGLKFMVYLQKENIIDESGMPKERFSAEFPKEGPSILRIQQVVRGDSAAYFCASSPTGTGYNEQFFGPGTRLTVL.

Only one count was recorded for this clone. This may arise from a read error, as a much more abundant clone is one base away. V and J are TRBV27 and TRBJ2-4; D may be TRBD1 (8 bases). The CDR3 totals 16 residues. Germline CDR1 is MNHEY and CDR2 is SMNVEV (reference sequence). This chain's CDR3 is CASSVQGAGAKNIQHF. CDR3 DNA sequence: TGTGCCAGCAGTGTCCAGGGGGCGGGGGCCAAAAACATTCAGCACTTC.

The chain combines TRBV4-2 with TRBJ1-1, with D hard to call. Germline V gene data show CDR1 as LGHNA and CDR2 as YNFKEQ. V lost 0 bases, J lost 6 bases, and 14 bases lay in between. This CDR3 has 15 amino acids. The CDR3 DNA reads TGTGCCAGCAGCCAAGAGGAGGGCGCCAGAGCTGAAGCTTTCTTT. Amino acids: CASSQEEGARAEAFF.

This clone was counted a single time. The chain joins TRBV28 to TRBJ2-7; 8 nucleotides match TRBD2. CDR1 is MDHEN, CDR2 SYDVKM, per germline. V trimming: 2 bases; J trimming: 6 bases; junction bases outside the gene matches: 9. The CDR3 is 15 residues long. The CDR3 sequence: CASSLSSGGPLEQYF. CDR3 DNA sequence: TGTGCCAGCAGTTTAAGTTCGGGAGGGCCTCTCGAGCAGTACTTC.

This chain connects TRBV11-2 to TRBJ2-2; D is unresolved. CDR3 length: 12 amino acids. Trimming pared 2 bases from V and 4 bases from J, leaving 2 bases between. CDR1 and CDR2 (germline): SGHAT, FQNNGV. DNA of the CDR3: TGTGCCAGCAGCTTATCCACCGGGGAGCTGTTTTTT. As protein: CASSLSTGELFF.

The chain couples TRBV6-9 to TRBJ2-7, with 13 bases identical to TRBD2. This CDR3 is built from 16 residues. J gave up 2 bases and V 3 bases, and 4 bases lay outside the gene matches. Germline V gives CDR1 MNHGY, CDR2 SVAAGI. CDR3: CASSYGTSGIPYEQYF. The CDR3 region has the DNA TGTGCCAGCAGTTACGGGACTAGCGGGATTCCCTACGAGCAGTACTTC.

The CDR3 protein is CATRELATYEQYF. The CDR3 coding sequence is TGTGCCACCAGAGAACTAGCTACCTACGAGCAGTACTTC. This rearrangement joins TRBV15 to TRBJ2-7; a possible D gene is TRBD2 (6 bases). Germline V gives CDR1 LNHNV, CDR2 YYDKDF (reference sequence). The CDR3 covers 13 residues. V lost 6 bases and J lost 2, with 11 bases in between.

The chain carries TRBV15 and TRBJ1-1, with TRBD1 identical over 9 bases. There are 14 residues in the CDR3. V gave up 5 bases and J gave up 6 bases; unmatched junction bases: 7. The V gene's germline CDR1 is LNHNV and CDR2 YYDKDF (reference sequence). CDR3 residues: CATSHVTGGSEAFF. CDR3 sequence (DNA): TGTGCCACCAGCCATGTCACAGGGGGCTCTGAAGCTTTCTTT.

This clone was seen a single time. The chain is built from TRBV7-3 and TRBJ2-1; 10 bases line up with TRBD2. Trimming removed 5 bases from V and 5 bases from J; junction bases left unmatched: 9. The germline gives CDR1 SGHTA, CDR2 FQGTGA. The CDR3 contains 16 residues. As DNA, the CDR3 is TGTGCCAGCAGCCCGACTGGACTAGCGGTTAACAATGAGCAGTTCTTC. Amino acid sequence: CASSPTGLAVNNEQFF.

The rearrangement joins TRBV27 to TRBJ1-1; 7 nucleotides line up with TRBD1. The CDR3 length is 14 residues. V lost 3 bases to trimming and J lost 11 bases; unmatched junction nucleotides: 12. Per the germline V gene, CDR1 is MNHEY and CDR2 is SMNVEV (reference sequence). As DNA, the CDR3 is TGTGCCAGCAGTTTTATAGGGGGCGAGGGGTGGGCTTTCTTT. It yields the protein CASSFIGGEGWAFF.

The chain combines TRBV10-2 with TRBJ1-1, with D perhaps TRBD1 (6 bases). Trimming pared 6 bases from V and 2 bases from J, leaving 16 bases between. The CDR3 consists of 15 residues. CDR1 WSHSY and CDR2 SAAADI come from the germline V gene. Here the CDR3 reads CASRATQQGNTEAFF. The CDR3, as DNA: TGCGCCAGCAGGGCCACCCAACAGGGAAACACTGAAGCTTTCTTT.